This T cell receptor (beta chain) was documented in a study of cytomegalovirus exposure and HLA in healthy donors. Study-level points and caveats: A reported reduction in N-insertions relative to the approximately 690-donor mean was seen in an Asian-associated ancestry cluster in a later analysis. A likely sequencing artifact accounted for one observed cluster of highly shared sequence variants. The classifier, whose performance was assessed in both the original and validation cohorts, reportedly diagnosed cytomegalovirus status with high specificity and sensitivity. Later analysis found that TCR beta chains associated with HLA were more clonally expanded than other, equally common chains.

The study ran its PCR with 60 Vbeta and 13 Jbeta primers. Assay: immunoSEQ multiplex PCR; the TCRdb copy retains only in-frame clones and omits some. The sample contains approximately 120,000 clones, roughly three quarters of which appear only once. The germline CDR1 and CDR2 sequences are MNHEY and SVGAGI. The trim removed 6 bases at V and 0 bases at J, leaving 5 bases unmatched. The CDR3 runs to 14 residues. In the case of this clone: Its antigen is not known.

Sequencing input: PBMCs. The chain recombines TRBV6-5 with TRBJ2-7; 7 positions agree with TRBD2. This TCR came from a woman aged 25-40 years in good health and CMV-seronegative. The CDR3 nucleotides read TGTGCCAGCAGCCCCGGGGGGAACTCCTACGAGCAGTACTTC. This gives the protein CASSPGGNSYEQYF.